The rows below give T cell receptor beta chains drawn from one sample of a study of spatial heterogeneity in lung cancer. TCRdb re-called the 5' RACE reads through MiXCR, storing one row per CDR3 protein. The data contain about 110,000 distinct CDR3 sequences, 10% to 11% of them singletons. Sequencing was performed on PBMCs, taken at follow-up. These receptors were taken from a female donor with early-stage non-small cell lung cancer. Each CDR3 is given with its conserved first and last residue. A D gene is named only where the DNA matches it firmly. Only part of the rows carry a size: once, few, many, or a class if the clone is expanded.

TRBJ2-1,TRBV28,many,-,TGTGCCAGCATCCTCCGGGGTCACAATGAGCAGTTCTTC,CASILRGHNEQFF
TRBJ1-1,TRBV5-1,-,TRBD1,TGCGCCAGCAGCCCAGGGGGCGGGAGCACTGAAGCTTTCTTT,CASSPGGGSTEAFF
TRBJ1-4,TRBV19,-,-,TGTGCCAGTAGTAATACAGGCGGTCCCCAAAAACTGTTTTTT,CASSNTGGPQKLFF
TRBJ2-1,TRBV5-1,few,TRBD1,TGCGCCAGCAGCTTAGACAGGGGACACAATGAGCAGTTCTTC,CASSLDRGHNEQFF
TRBJ2-1,TRBV18,many,TRBD2,TGTGCCAGCTCACCACCTACTAGCGGGAGTCTCTATGAGCAGTTCTTC,CASSPPTSGSLYEQFF
TRBJ2-1,TRBV4-3,-,-,TGCGCCAGCAGCCAAGGGGGGACGGACAATGAGCAGTTCTTC,CASSQGGTDNEQFF
TRBJ2-3,TRBV11-1,few,-,TGTGCCAGCGGCCGACGACCAACAGATACGCAGTATTTT,CASGRRPTDTQYF
TRBJ2-2,TRBV2,-,TRBD1,TGTGCCAGCAGCTCGGACAGGTTCACCGGGGAGCTGTTTTTT,CASSSDRFTGELFF
TRBJ2-6,TRBV5-1,few,TRBD1,TGCGCCAGCAGGACCGGGACAGCGTTCTCTGGGGCCAACGTCCTGACTTTC,CASRTGTAFSGANVLTF
TRBJ1-4,TRBV5-1,-,TRBD1,TGCGCCAGCAGCGAGACAGGGGGCACTAATGAAAAACTGTTTTTT,CASSETGGTNEKLFF
TRBJ1-3,TRBV5-1,-,-,TGCGCCAGCAGCTTGGCTACAGGTCCTGGAAACACCATATATTTT,CASSLATGPGNTIYF
TRBJ2-3,TRBV15,-,-,TGTGCCACCAGCAGAGGTCTAGCGAGCACAGATACGCAGTATTTT,CATSRGLASTDTQYF
TRBJ1-1,TRBV10-1,once,-,TGCGCCAGCAGTCCTAGTGGGAGGAACACTGAAGCTTTCTTT,CASSPSGRNTEAFF
TRBJ2-1,TRBV4-1,few,-,TGCGCCAGCAGCCAACCCCTGACGGAGCAGTTCTTC,CASSQPLTEQFF
TRBJ2-7,TRBV2,-,TRBD1,TGTGCCAGCAGGAAAGAGACAGGGGGCTTATACGAGCAGTACTTC,CASRKETGGLYEQYF
TRBJ1-1,TRBV7-2,-,-,TGTGCCAGCAGCTTATGGGGGATGAACACTGAAGCTTTCTTT,CASSLWGMNTEAFF
TRBJ2-2,TRBV27,few,-,TGTGCCAGCAGGGTCGGGGACGCCGGCACCGGGGAGCTGTTTTTT,CASRVGDAGTGELFF
TRBJ1-3,TRBV25-1,many,-,TGTGCCAGCAGTGAATTGGGCAGCCGTTCTGGAAACACCATATATTTT,CASSELGSRSGNTIYF
TRBJ1-6,TRBV4-3,few,-,TGCGCCAGCAGCCAAGGCCTAGGGACCGGGGCCAATTCACCCCTCCACTTT,CASSQGLGTGANSPLHF
TRBJ2-1,TRBV20-1,-,TRBD2,TGCAGTGCTAGGGGGACTAGCGGGAGGGAGCATGAGCAGTTCTTC,CSARGTSGREHEQFF
TRBJ2-1,TRBV20-1,-,TRBD2,TGCAGTGTGGCCGGGGCTAGCGGGAGGTCTTACAATGAGCAGTTCTTC,CSVAGASGRSYNEQFF
TRBJ2-1,TRBV3-1,few,-,TGTGCCAGCAGCCAAGAAAGGGGCAGGGGATCGTATGAGCAGTTCTTC,CASSQERGRGSYEQFF
TRBJ1-4,TRBV7-2,-,TRBD1,TGTGCCAGCAGCACACAGGGGCCGACGATAAATAATGAAAAACTGTTTTTT,CASSTQGPTINNEKLFF
TRBJ2-1,TRBV11-3,many,TRBD2,TGTGCCAGCAGCCCTTGGACTAGCGGGAGCGGGTCCTACAATGAGCAGTTCTTC,CASSPWTSGSGSYNEQFF
TRBJ2-5,TRBV20-1,few,TRBD2,TGCAGTGCTAGGGCCGGGACTAGCGGGTTCCGAAAGACCCAGTACTTC,CSARAGTSGFRKTQYF
TRBJ2-1,TRBV6-2/TRBV6-3,many,-,TGTGCCAGCACTAGTACTCTATTTTCGGAGCAGTTCTTC,CASTSTLFSEQFF
TRBJ2-1,TRBV18,few,-,TGTGCCAGCTCACCACCGGACCGCGGTGGGCTGAATGAGCAGTTCTTC,CASSPPDRGGLNEQFF
TRBJ1-4,TRBV6-5,-,TRBD1,TGTGCCAGCAGAAGACGGGACAGAATTAATGAAAAACTGTTTTTT,CASRRRDRINEKLFF
TRBJ2-1,TRBV7-9,-,TRBD1,TGTGCCAGCAGCTTACTCACAGGGGGTAGGGAGCAGTTCTTC,CASSLLTGGREQFF
TRBJ2-1,TRBV28,few,-,TGTGCCAGCAGTTTAGACATAGCAAGGCAGTTCTTC,CASSLDIARQFF
TRBJ2-1,TRBV20-1,-,TRBD1,TGCAGTGCTAGAGATTTGAGGGGACAGTTATACAATGAGCAGTTCTTC,CSARDLRGQLYNEQFF